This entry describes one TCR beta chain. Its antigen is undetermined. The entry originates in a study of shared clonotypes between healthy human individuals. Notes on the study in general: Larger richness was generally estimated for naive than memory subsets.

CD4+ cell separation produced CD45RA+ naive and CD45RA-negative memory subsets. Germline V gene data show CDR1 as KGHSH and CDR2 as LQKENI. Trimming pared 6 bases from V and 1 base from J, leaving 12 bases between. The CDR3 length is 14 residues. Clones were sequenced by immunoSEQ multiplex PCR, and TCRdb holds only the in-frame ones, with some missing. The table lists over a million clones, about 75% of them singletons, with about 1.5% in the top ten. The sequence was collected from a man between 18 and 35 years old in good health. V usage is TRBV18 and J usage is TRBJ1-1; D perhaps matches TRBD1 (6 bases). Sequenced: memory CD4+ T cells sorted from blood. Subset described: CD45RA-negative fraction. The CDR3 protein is CASSSGAENTEAFF. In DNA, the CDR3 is TGTGCCAGCTCTTCAGGGGCTGAGAACACTGAAGCTTTCTTT. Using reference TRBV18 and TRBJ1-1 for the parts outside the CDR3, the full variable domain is NAGVMQNPRHLVRRRGQEARLRCSPMKGHSHVYWYRQLPEEGLKFMVYLQKENIIDESGMPKERFSAEFPKEGPSILRIQQVVRGDSAAYFCASSSGAENTEAFFGQGTRLTVV.